This T cell receptor beta chain was retrieved from a study of T cell responses to AZD1222 COVID-19 vaccine. The CDR3 consists of 16 residues. The V and J ends lost 6 bases and 9 bases, in that order; junction bases with no gene match: 10. Germline-derived CDR1 and CDR2 are LNHDA and SQIVND (reference sequence). It was second doses at about 4 or about 12 weeks that were pooled. Sequencing used immunoSEQ multiplex PCR; TCRdb keeps in-frame clones, though not all of them. The profile covers around 140,000 clones, with roughly 90% appearing a single time and 2.5% to 4% taken by the ten largest. The chain is built from TRBV19 and TRBJ2-4; 14 bases match TRBD2. The receptor was isolated from an adult who received the AZD1222 COVID-19 vaccine. The specimen comprised peripheral blood, sampled 28 days after the second AZD1222 dose. The CDR3 coding sequence is TGTGCCAGTAGCCAGGGACTAGCGGGAGAGGTAGGCATTCAGTACTTC. This codes for CASSQGLAGEVGIQYF.